The 29 T cell receptor beta chains below all came from one sample that was sequenced in a study of blood T cell repertoires in COVID-19. Some clones are missing from TCRdb's copy, which holds only in-frame ones; the method was immunoSEQ multiplex PCR. The table includes 65,000 to 85,000 clones, more than 75% detected once. Sequences were obtained from peripheral blood. The source of these receptors is a human donor in a cohort sampled during active COVID-19.

The rearrangement joins TRBV7-8 to TRBJ1-1; 7 bases match TRBD1. The CDR3 has 16 amino acids. The V gene end was trimmed by 2 bases and the J gene end by 1 base; junction bases not matched to a gene: 7. Per the germline V gene, CDR1 is SGHVS and CDR2 is FQNEAQ. The CDR3 DNA is TGTGCCAGCAGCTTACCCAGGGGGTTGGAGAACACTGAAGCTTTCTTT. Residues: CASSLPRGLENTEAFF.

The gene calls are TRBV4-1 and TRBJ2-7; D gene ambiguous. The CDR3 loop spans 14 amino acids. Looked up from germline, CDR1 is MGHRA and CDR2 is YSYEKL. V was clipped by 1 base and J by 6 bases, with 13 bases between them. The CDR3 spells CASSQGSGFGEQYF. The DNA for the CDR3 is TGCGCCAGCAGCCAAGGGTCCGGGTTTGGCGAGCAGTACTTC.

The chain uses TRBV2 and TRBJ2-3; the match to TRBD2 covers 12 bases. Losses at the gene ends were 5 bases for V and 7 bases for J; bases not matched to a gene: 13. The CDR3 runs to 17 residues. Germline loops: CDR1 SNHLY, CDR2 FYNNEI. The CDR3 is CASSPLTSGGSRHTQYF. The CDR3, as DNA: TGTGCCAGCAGTCCTTTGACTAGCGGGGGTTCCCGCCATACGCAGTATTTT. Supplemented by reference TRBV2 and TRBJ2-3, the full variable domain reads EPEVTQTPSHQVTQMGQEVILRCVPISNHLYFYWYRQILGQKVEFLVSFYNNEISEKSEIFDDQFSVERPDGSNFTLKIRSTKLEDSAMYFCASSPLTSGGSRHTQYFGPGTRLTVL.

V usage is TRBV27 and J usage is TRBJ2-7; 8 positions agree with TRBD1. This CDR3 contains 14 residues. Germline trimming cut 1 base from V and 4 bases from J; bases unmatched to any gene: 3. Germline CDR1 reads MNHEY; CDR2 reads SMNVEV (reference sequence). Here the CDR3 reads CASSLWQGAYEQYF. DNA for the CDR3: TGTGCCAGCAGTTTATGGCAGGGGGCATACGAGCAGTACTTC.

This chain connects TRBV12-5 to TRBJ1-5; the D is unclear. The V and J ends lost 4 bases and 0 bases respectively, with 13 bases between them. Germline CDR1 and CDR2: LGHNT and FRNRAP. The CDR3 length is 16 residues. The CDR3 here is CASGSSGFYSNQPQHF. CDR3 coding DNA: TGTGCTAGTGGTTCATCAGGATTCTATAGCAATCAGCCCCAGCATTTT.

The chain has TRBV7-9 and TRBJ1-1, with unresolved D. Germline V gene data show CDR1 as SEHNR and CDR2 as FQNEAQ (reference sequence). CDR3 length: 13 residues. The ends were cut back, 5 bases at V and 8 bases at J, with 15 bases in the middle. This chain's CDR3 is CASSTGGAVEAFF. Written as DNA, the CDR3 is TGTGCCAGCAGCACCGGTGGAGCCGTAGAAGCTTTCTTT.

This sequence joins TRBV12-5 and TRBJ1-3, with D possibly matching TRBD1 (6 bases). The ends were cut back, 4 bases at V and 1 base at J, with 23 bases in the middle. The CDR3 consists of 19 residues. The germline V gene encodes CDR1 LGHNT and CDR2 FRNRAP. For the CDR3, the DNA is TGTGCTAGTGGTTCTGACAGGTCTTCCTCCCGGGGATCTGGAAACACCATATATTTT. It is translated as CASGSDRSSSRGSGNTIYF.

V usage is TRBV10-2 and J usage is TRBJ1-2, with D possibly TRBD1 on 5 matching bases. Trimming shortened V by 3 bases and J by 4 bases, and 9 bases separated the two germline ends. The CDR3 runs to 13 residues. The germline V gene has CDR1 WSHSY and CDR2 SAAADI. CDR3 sequence reads: CASSDGGGYGYTF. Here the CDR3 DNA reads TGCGCCAGCAGTGACGGGGGTGGCTATGGCTACACCTTC.

The DNA for the CDR3 is TGTGCCAGCAGATTACTAGGCAACAATGAGCAGTTCTTC. Translation: CASRLLGNNEQFF. The chain has TRBV27 and TRBJ2-1; maybe TRBD2 (5 bases). With 6 bases removed from V and 5 bases from J, the gap between germline ends came to 11 bases. The CDR3 totals 13 residues. The germline CDR1 and CDR2 sequences are MNHEY and SMNVEV (reference sequence).

This chain joins TRBV28 and TRBJ2-1; 7 positions agree with TRBD1. The CDR3 runs 14 residues. CDR1 and CDR2 (germline): MDHEN, SYDVKM. V shed 6 bases and J 1 base; nucleotides not matched to a gene: 3. The CDR3 coding sequence is TGTGCCAGCAGAAAACAGGGGTCCTACAATGAGCAGTTCTTC. Translating it yields CASRKQGSYNEQFF.

The chain has TRBV12-3 or TRBV12-4 and TRBJ2-3, with D tentatively TRBD2 (5 bases). The CDR3 runs 13 residues. V lost 3 bases, J lost 2 bases, and 6 bases lay in between. CDR3 in amino acids: CASSLTITDTQYF. The CDR3 nucleotides are TGTGCCAGCAGTTTGACTATCACAGATACGCAGTATTTT.

The rearrangement uses TRBV6-1 and TRBJ2-7; D is ambiguous. Germline V gene data show CDR1 as MNHNS and CDR2 as SASEGT. Trimming removed 3 bases at V and 2 bases at J, with 8 bases between. CDR3 size: 13 residues. Written as DNA, the CDR3 is TGTGCCAGCAGTGATGGGCAGGCCTACGAGCAGTACTTC. Translating gives CASSDGQAYEQYF.

The CDR3 sequence: CASSHPGLAGTAGPGELFF. In DNA form, the CDR3 reads TGTGCCAGCAGCCACCCGGGACTAGCGGGGACGGCAGGGCCCGGGGAGCTGTTTTTT. This chain joins TRBV4-2 and TRBJ2-2, with 13 bases fitting TRBD2. CDR1 is LGHNA, CDR2 YNFKEQ, per germline. This CDR3 has 19 residues. V shed 3 bases, J shed 6 bases, and the junction held 13 bases outside the gene matches.

The chain joins TRBV9 to TRBJ2-7; TRBD2 aligns across 11 bases. The trim removed 2 bases at V and 3 bases at J, leaving 4 bases unmatched. This CDR3 contains 15 residues. CDR1 and CDR2 (germline): SGDLS, YYNGEE. CDR3 DNA: TGTGCCAGCAGCGTTAGCGGGGGGGACGGCTACGAGCAGTACTTC. Translation gives CASSVSGGDGYEQYF.

This clone has a single count. V usage is TRBV9 and J usage is TRBJ2-3, with TRBD2 identical over 7 bases. The CDR3 runs to 17 residues. Germline CDR1 is SGDLS and CDR2 is YYNGEE. V trimming: 0 bases; J trimming: 1 base; junction bases outside the gene matches: 8. The CDR3 protein is CASSVGLAELRTDTQYF. In nucleotides, the CDR3 is TGTGCCAGCAGCGTAGGGCTAGCGGAACTCCGCACAGATACGCAGTATTTT.

The chain's CDR3 is CASTLLDEQYF. CDR3 bases: TGTGCCAGCACCCTCTTAGACGAGCAGTACTTC. The rearrangement uses TRBV5-6 and TRBJ2-7, with D unresolved. Germline loops: CDR1 SGHDT, CDR2 YYEEEE. Deletions cut 6 bases from V and 5 bases from J, with 9 bases between. The CDR3 runs to 11 residues.

Points on this clone: Other DNA variants within this sample encode the same CDR3. This chain joins TRBV7-2 and TRBJ2-3; no reliable D call. Trimming shortened V by 1 base and J by 1 base, and 3 bases separated the two germline ends. The CDR3 contains 13 residues. CDR1 and CDR2 (germline): SGHTA, FQGNSA. The CDR3: CASSLERTDTQYF. The CDR3 bases are TGTGCCAGCAGCTTAGAGCGCACAGATACGCAGTATTTT.

The chain carries TRBV19 and TRBJ1-6; D ambiguous. The germline V gene has CDR1 LNHDA and CDR2 SQIVND (reference sequence). The V end was cut by 6 bases, the J end by 1 base, with 10 bases between. This CDR3 comprises 15 residues. DNA of the CDR3: TGTGCCAGTAGCTACCGGGATTCCTATAATTCACCCCTCCACTTT. Its protein is CASSYRDSYNSPLHF. The whole variable domain, filled in from reference TRBV19 and TRBJ1-6, reads DGGITQSPKYLFRKEGQNVTLSCEQNLNHDAMYWYRQDPGQGLRLIYYSQIVNDFQKGDIAEGYSVSREKKESFPLTVTSAQKNPTAFYLCASSYRDSYNSPLHFGNGTRLTVT.

The gene calls are TRBV6-2 or TRBV6-3 and TRBJ1-2; 8 nucleotides align to TRBD1. In germline, CDR1 is MNHEY, CDR2 SVGEGT. CDR3 length: 14 residues. Germline trimming cut 4 bases from V and 4 bases from J; bases unmatched to any gene: 5. CDR3: CASSLDRAFYGYTF. CDR3 sequence (DNA): TGTGCCAGCAGTTTGGACAGGGCTTTCTATGGCTACACCTTC.

This clone was detected only once. The chain is built from TRBV15 and TRBJ1-2, with D possibly being TRBD1 (5 bases). CDR1 and CDR2 (germline): LNHNV, YYDKDF (reference sequence). V was cut by 3 bases and J by 4 bases, with 12 bases left in between. The CDR3 totals 14 residues. In DNA form, the CDR3 reads TGTGCCACCAGCAGGGCTAGTCAGGGCTATGGCTACACCTTC. It codes for CATSRASQGYGYTF. Full variable domain (missing parts from reference TRBV15 and TRBJ1-2): DAMVIQNPRYQVTQFGKPVTLSCSQTLNHNVMYWYQQKSSQAPKLLFHYYDKDFNNEADTPDNFQSRRPNTSFCFLDIRSPGLGDTAMYLCATSRASQGYGYTFGSGTRLTVV.

This clone was counted a single time. The rearrangement links TRBV6-5 to TRBJ2-7; 9 nucleotides line up with TRBD1. This CDR3 is 16 amino acids long. The trim removed 0 bases at V and 0 bases at J, leaving 3 bases unmatched. In germline, CDR1 is MNHEY, CDR2 SVGAGI. The DNA for the CDR3 is TGTGCCAGCAGTTACTCGACGGGACAGGGCTCCTACGAGCAGTACTTC. Residues: CASSYSTGQGSYEQYF.

The chain uses TRBV3-1 (or the pseudogene TRBV3-2) and TRBJ2-7; the D is unclear. Germline lookup yields CDR1 LGHDT and CDR2 YNNKEL (reference sequence). With 0 bases removed from V and 3 bases from J, the gap between germline ends came to 3 bases. This CDR3 contains 12 residues. Written as DNA, the CDR3 is TGTGCCAGCAGCCAAGAGTACTACGAGCAGTACTTC. Amino acids: CASSQEYYEQYF.

The J gene is TRBJ1-6, the V gene TRBV10-3, with 9 bases aligning to TRBD1. The CDR3 spans 15 residues. V dropped 6 bases and J dropped 7; count of bases not matched to a gene: 7. The germline CDR1 and CDR2 sequences are ENHRY and SYGVKD. The CDR3 sequence: CAIRERGQGNSPLHF. The CDR3 DNA reads as TGTGCCATCAGGGAGAGGGGACAGGGAAATTCACCCCTCCACTTT.

This chain joins TRBV2 and TRBJ2-3; TRBD2 agrees at 11 bases. The CDR3 is made up of 17 amino acids. Germline loops: CDR1 SNHLY, CDR2 FYNNEI. V lost 5 bases, J lost 4 bases, and 11 bases stayed unmatched. The CDR3 coding sequence is TGTGCCAGCAGTCGTAGCGGGGGGGCTACCGGGGCAGATACGCAGTATTTT. This codes for CASSRSGGATGADTQYF.

This clone came up once. The rearrangement uses TRBV7-2 and TRBJ1-2, with a weak D call TRBD1 (5 bases). Germline values: CDR1 SGHTA, CDR2 FQGNSA. Trimming left V 5 bases short and J 4 bases short, with 14 bases between. The CDR3 is made up of 14 amino acids. The CDR3 DNA follows: TGTGCCAGCAGCCCCCCGGCAGGGATCTATGGCTACACCTTC. This translates into CASSPPAGIYGYTF.

V and J are TRBV19 and TRBJ2-3, with D possibly matching TRBD2 (5 bases). CDR1 is LNHDA and CDR2 is SQIVND in the germline V gene (reference sequence). Trimming shortened V by 5 bases and J by 1 base, and 10 bases separated the two germline ends. CDR3 length: 14 amino acids. The CDR3 sequence: CASSFGMGTDTQYF. The DNA for the CDR3 is TGTGCCAGTAGTTTCGGGATGGGCACAGATACGCAGTATTTT.

The chain couples TRBV3-1 (or the pseudogene TRBV3-2) to TRBJ2-7; D is perhaps TRBD1 (5 bases). The V gene lost 4 bases and the J gene lost 0 bases, with 10 bases spanning the gap. The CDR3 runs to 14 residues. Looked up from germline, CDR1 is LGHDT and CDR2 is YNNKEL (reference sequence). The CDR3 region is CASSRGRSSYEQYF. Written as DNA, the CDR3 is TGTGCCAGCAGCCGGGGCCGGAGCTCCTACGAGCAGTACTTC.

The chain links TRBV27 to TRBJ1-2, with 7 bases matching TRBD1. CDR3 length equals 13 residues. Trimming cost V 5 bases and J 4 bases; bases outside gene matches: 4. The germline gives CDR1 MNHEY, CDR2 SMNVEV (reference sequence). For the CDR3, the DNA is TGTGCCAGCAGTCCTCGACAGGGCTATGGCTACACCTTC. It codes for CASSPRQGYGYTF.

This rearrangement joins TRBV14 to TRBJ1-1, with D hard to call. The CDR3 contains 14 residues. Trimming cost V 2 bases and J 5 bases, with 12 bases left between them. CDR1 and CDR2 (germline): SGHDN, FVKESK. The CDR3 here is CASSQQTRGTEAFF. In nucleotides, the CDR3 is TGTGCCAGCAGCCAACAAACTCGAGGAACTGAAGCTTTCTTT.